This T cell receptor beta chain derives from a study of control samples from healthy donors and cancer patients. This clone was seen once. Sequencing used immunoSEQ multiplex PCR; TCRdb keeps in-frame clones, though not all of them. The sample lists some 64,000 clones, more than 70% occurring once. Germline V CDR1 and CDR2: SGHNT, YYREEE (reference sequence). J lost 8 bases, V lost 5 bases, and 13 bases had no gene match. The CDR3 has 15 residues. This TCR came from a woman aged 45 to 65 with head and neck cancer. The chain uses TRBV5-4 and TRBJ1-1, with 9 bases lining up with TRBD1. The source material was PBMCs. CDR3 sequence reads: CASSPGTGMLYEAFF. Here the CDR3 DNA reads TGTGCCAGCAGTCCCGGGACAGGGATGTTGTACGAAGCTTTCTTT.